This T cell receptor beta chain was captured by sequencing in a study of cytomegalovirus exposure and HLA in healthy donors. Study results and limitations: Analyses of presence and absence presupposed an approximately uniform sequencing depth across donors.

PCR used 60 Vbeta primers and 13 Jbeta primers. Data came from immunoSEQ multiplex PCR; TCRdb stores just in-frame clones and leaves some out. The table records about 140,000 clones, around 84% of them present only once. The V and J ends lost 2 bases and 2 bases, in that order; junction bases with no gene match: 1. Germline-derived CDR1 and CDR2 are MNHEY and SMNVEV (reference sequence). The CDR3 is 14 amino acids. In regard to this clone: The antigen is not known.

The chain combines TRBV27 with TRBJ1-1; 8 nucleotides agree with TRBD1. The sequence derives from a man aged 50-59 years in good health and CMV-seronegative. Sequenced input: PBMCs. CDR3 residues: CASSLAGGNTEAFF. Here the CDR3 DNA reads TGTGCCAGCAGTTTAGCAGGGGGCAACACTGAAGCTTTCTTT.